Below are 10 T cell receptor beta chains sequenced from a single sample in a study of CD8 T cells in ankylosing spondylitis. Via MiXCR, TCRdb re-called the 5' RACE reads, giving one row per CDR3 protein. The repertoire consists of some 840,000 distinct CDR3 sequences, with over 9.5% occurring once and the leading ten covering about 0.5%. These receptors have no identified antigens. Study outcomes and limitations: In ankylosing spondylitis blood, a motif of roughly eight highly homologous TCR beta variants appeared characteristic.

Sequencing was performed on blood, either unsorted or a sorted T cell fraction (not recorded which). The receptors originated from a male donor with ankylosing spondylitis.

This clonotype was seen at least ten times. V usage is TRBV6-6 and J usage is TRBJ2-2, with D possibly TRBD1 on 5 matching bases. The CDR3 is made up of 13 amino acids. The V gene's germline CDR1 is MNHNY and CDR2 SVGAGI (reference sequence). Trimming left V 6 bases short and J 2 bases short, with 7 bases between. The CDR3 DNA is TGTGCCAGCAGCAGGGTCAACACCGGGGAGCTGTTTTTT. It is translated as CASSRVNTGELFF.

This clonotype was detected a few times. This rearrangement joins TRBV5-1 to TRBJ1-6; TRBD1 is a possible D gene (5 bases). V lost 5 bases and J 7 bases, leaving 16 bases between the germline ends. The germline CDR1 and CDR2 sequences are SGHRS and YFSETQ. The CDR3 totals 15 residues. This chain's CDR3 is CASRDTGTANSPLHF. CDR3 nucleotides: TGCGCCAGCAGGGATACCGGGACGGCGAATTCACCCCTCCACTTT.

V and J are TRBV20-1 and TRBJ1-2; a weak D match, TRBD1 (6 bases). The CDR3 has 13 residues. Germline V lookup: CDR1 DFQATT, CDR2 SNEGSKA (reference sequence). V was trimmed by 3 bases and J by 7 bases, leaving 15 bases between them. This CDR3 reads CSASLGGAGGYTF. CDR3 DNA sequence: TGCAGTGCTAGTCTGGGGGGGGCTGGTGGCTACACCTTC.

The chain carries TRBV6-4 and TRBJ1-6; D remains ambiguous. Germline values: CDR1 MRHNA, CDR2 SNTAGT. V was pared by 8 bases and J by 9 bases, with 23 bases between. This CDR3 has 16 residues. The CDR3 DNA sequence: TGTGCCAGCTCGGCTGTGGCAGGAATAATCCCTTCACCCCTCCACTTT. Protein: CASSAVAGIIPSPLHF.

This chain connects TRBV20-1 to TRBJ2-5; D possibly corresponds to TRBD2 (5 bases). The CDR3 consists of 13 residues. V lost 5 bases and J lost 0, with 10 bases in between. The germline gives CDR1 DFQATT, CDR2 SNEGSKA (reference sequence). The CDR3 loop reads CSALGANQETQYF. As DNA, the CDR3 is TGCAGTGCTCTGGGAGCAAACCAAGAGACCCAGTACTTC.

In its sample, this clonotype was seen a few times. V usage is TRBV20-1 and J usage is TRBJ2-1; TRBD2 matches 8 bases. This CDR3 is built from 14 residues. Germline CDR1 reads DFQATT; CDR2 reads SNEGSKA (reference sequence). J gave up 10 bases and V 3 bases, and 11 bases lay outside the gene matches. DNA for the CDR3: TGCAGTGCTAGCCGGACTAGCCCCCTGGGGGAGCAGTTCTTC. Protein sequence: CSASRTSPLGEQFF.

This clonotype was counted ten times or more. This chain connects TRBV29-1 to TRBJ2-3; D remains ambiguous. The CDR3 covers 17 residues. Trimming cost V 2 bases and J 1 base, with 19 bases left between them. Looked up from germline, CDR1 is SQVTM and CDR2 is ANQGSEA. The CDR3 region is CSVERLSRFLRTDTQYF. DNA of the CDR3: TGCAGCGTTGAACGGTTATCCCGTTTCTTGCGCACAGATACGCAGTATTTT.

This clonotype was found many times. The gene calls are TRBV10-1 and TRBJ2-3; D ambiguous. Germline V gives CDR1 WNHNN, CDR2 SYGVQD (reference sequence). The CDR3 covers 13 residues. V was shortened by 2 bases and J by 6 bases, with 9 bases between the two germline ends. CDR3 region: CASSERRSDTQYF. The CDR3 region has the DNA TGCGCCAGCAGTGAGCGTCGTTCCGATACGCAGTATTTT.

The sample holds many counts of this clonotype. The rearrangement joins TRBV12-3 or TRBV12-4 to TRBJ1-2; tentatively, D is TRBD1 (5 bases). The CDR3 totals 13 residues. With 5 bases removed from V and 2 bases from J, the gap between germline ends came to 9 bases. CDR3 DNA: TGTGCCAGCAGTGTGGGACGGAACTATGGCTACACCTTC. This gives the protein CASSVGRNYGYTF.

This clonotype came up a few times. The rearrangement uses TRBV4-3 and TRBJ2-3, with D perhaps matching TRBD1 (7 bases). The germline V gene has CDR1 LGHNA and CDR2 YSLEER. The CDR3 is 16 residues long. The V and J ends lost 4 bases and 3 bases respectively, with 17 bases between them. The CDR3 reads CASSLTTQGGTDTQYF. CDR3 sequence (DNA): TGCGCCAGCAGCCTCACTACCCAGGGGGGAACAGATACGCAGTATTTT.